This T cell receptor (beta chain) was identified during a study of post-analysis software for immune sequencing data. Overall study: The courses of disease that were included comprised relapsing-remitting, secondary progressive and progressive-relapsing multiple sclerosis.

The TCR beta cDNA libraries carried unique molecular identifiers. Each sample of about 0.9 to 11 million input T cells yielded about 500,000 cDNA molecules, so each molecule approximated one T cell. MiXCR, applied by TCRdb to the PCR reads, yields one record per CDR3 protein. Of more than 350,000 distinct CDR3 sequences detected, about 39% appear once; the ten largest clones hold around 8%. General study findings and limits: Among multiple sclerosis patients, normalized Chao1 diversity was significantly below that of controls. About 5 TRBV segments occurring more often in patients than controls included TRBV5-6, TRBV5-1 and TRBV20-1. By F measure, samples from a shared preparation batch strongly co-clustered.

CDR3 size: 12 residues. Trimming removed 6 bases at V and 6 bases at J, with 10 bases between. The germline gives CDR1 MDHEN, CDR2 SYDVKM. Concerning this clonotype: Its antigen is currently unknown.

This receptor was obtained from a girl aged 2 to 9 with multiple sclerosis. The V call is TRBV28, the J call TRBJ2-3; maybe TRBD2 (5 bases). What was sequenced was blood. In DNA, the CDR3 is TGTGCCAGCAGGACGCCGGGGGATACGCAGTATTTT. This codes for CASRTPGDTQYF.